This TCR beta chain is from a study of Ad26.COV2.S vaccination and SARS-CoV-2 variants. Study-level points and caveats: Individuals receiving vaccine had higher spike-specific TCR breadth than placebo recipients did. Responses of spike-specific T cells (both CD8+ and CD4+) reportedly showed substantial breadth after vaccination. Non-spike TCR breadth did not differ much between vaccine and placebo recipients.

Generated by immunoSEQ multiplex PCR, the TCRdb table keeps only in-frame clones and is missing some. The sample yields roughly 150,000 clones, around 86% seen once. This clone was observed a handful of times. Antigen: not known. Germline CDR1 reads SGHTA; CDR2 reads FQGNSA. V was clipped by 1 base and J by 6 bases, with 10 bases between them. The CDR3 runs 13 residues. The rearrangement uses TRBV7-2 and TRBJ2-7, with D perhaps TRBD1 (5 bases). The material was peripheral blood, obtained after recovery from COVID-19. This receptor was obtained from a human donor who had recovered from COVID-19. The CDR3: CASSLDPGIEQYF. CDR3 sequence (DNA): TGTGCCAGCAGCTTAGATCCAGGGATCGAGCAGTACTTC. The full variable domain, completed using reference TRBV7-2 and TRBJ2-7, is GAGVSQSPSNKVTEKGKDVELRCDPISGHTALYWYRQSLGQGLEFLIYFQGNSAPDKSGLPSDRFSAERTGGSVSTLTIQRTQQEDSAVYLCASSLDPGIEQYFGPGTRLTVT.